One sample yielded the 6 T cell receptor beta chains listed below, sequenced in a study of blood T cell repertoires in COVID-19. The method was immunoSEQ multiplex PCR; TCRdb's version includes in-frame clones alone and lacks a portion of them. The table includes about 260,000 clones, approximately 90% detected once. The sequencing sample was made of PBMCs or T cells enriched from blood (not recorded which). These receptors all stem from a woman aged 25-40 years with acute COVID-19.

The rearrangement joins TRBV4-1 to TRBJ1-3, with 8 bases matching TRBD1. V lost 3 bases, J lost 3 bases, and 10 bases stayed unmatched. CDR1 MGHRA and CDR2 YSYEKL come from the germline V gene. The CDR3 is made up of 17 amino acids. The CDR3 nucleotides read TGCGCCAGCAGCCAGCAACAGGGGGTGGAGTATGGAAACACCATATATTTT. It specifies CASSQQQGVEYGNTIYF.

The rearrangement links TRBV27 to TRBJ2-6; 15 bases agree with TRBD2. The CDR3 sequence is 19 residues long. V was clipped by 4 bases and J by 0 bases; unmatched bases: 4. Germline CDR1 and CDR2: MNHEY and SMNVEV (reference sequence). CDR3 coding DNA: TGTGCCAGCAGTTCGGGACTAGCGGGAGGTCTCTCTGGGGCCAACGTCCTGACTTTC. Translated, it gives CASSSGLAGGLSGANVLTF.

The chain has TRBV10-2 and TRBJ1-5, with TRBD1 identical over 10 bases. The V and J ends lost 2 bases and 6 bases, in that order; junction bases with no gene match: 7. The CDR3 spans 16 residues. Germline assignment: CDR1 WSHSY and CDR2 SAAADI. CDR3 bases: TGCGCCAGCAGTGAGACATCGGACAGGGGGTCTCAGCCCCAGCATTTT. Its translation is CASSETSDRGSQPQHF.

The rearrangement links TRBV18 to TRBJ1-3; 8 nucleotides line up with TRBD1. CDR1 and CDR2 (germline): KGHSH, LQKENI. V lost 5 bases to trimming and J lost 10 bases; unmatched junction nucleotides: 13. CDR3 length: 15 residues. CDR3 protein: CASSGPDRALGTIYF. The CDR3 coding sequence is TGTGCCAGCTCAGGGCCGGACAGGGCCCTTGGTACCATATATTTT.

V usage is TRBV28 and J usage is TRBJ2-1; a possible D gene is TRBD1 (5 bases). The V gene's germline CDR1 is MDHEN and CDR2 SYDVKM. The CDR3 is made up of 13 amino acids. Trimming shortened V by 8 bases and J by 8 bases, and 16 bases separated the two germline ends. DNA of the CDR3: TGTGCCAGCCTGGGGCATTCTTTCGATGAGCAGTTCTTC. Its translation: CASLGHSFDEQFF.

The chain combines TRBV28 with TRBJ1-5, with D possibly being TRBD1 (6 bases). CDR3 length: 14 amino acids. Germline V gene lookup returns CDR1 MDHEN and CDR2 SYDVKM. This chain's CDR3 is CAGLDSKGSQPQHF. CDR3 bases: TGTGCTGGCCTGGACAGTAAAGGAAGTCAGCCCCAGCATTTT.